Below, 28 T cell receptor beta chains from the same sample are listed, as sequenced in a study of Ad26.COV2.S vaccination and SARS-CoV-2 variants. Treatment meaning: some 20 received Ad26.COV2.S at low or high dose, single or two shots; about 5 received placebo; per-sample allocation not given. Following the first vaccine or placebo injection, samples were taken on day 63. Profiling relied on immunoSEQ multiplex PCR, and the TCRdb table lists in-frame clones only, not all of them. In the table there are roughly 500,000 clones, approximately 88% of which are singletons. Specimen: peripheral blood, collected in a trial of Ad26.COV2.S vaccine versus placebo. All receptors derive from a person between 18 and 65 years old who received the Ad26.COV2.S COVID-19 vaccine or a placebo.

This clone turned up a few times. In nucleotides, the CDR3 is TGTGCCAGCAGTTACATGGGGGCAGTAAATCAGCCCCAGCATTTT. As protein: CASSYMGAVNQPQHF. The J gene is TRBJ1-5, the V gene TRBV6-6; D might be TRBD1 (6 bases). Trimming pared 2 bases from V and 4 bases from J, leaving 12 bases between. The V gene's germline CDR1 is MNHNY and CDR2 SVGAGI (reference sequence). This CDR3 spans 15 amino acids.

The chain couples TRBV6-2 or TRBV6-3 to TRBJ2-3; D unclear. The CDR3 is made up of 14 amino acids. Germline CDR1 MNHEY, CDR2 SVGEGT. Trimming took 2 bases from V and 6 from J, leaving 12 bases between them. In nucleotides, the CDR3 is TGTGCCAGCAGTTACGCGACCAACGGGGATACGCAGTATTTT. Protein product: CASSYATNGDTQYF.

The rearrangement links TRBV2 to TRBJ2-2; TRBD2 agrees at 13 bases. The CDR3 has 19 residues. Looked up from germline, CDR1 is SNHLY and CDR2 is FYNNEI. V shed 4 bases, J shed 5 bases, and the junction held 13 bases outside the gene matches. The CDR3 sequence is CASSGGRRLAGGGTGELFF. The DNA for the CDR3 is TGTGCCAGCAGTGGGGGGCGACGACTAGCGGGAGGAGGGACCGGGGAGCTGTTTTTT.

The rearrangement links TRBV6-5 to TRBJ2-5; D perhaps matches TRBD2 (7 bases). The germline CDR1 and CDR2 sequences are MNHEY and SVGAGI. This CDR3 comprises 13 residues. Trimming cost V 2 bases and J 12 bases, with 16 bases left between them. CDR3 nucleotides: TGTGCCAGCAGTTACGGGAGGGACACACCAGAGTACTTC. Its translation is CASSYGRDTPEYF.

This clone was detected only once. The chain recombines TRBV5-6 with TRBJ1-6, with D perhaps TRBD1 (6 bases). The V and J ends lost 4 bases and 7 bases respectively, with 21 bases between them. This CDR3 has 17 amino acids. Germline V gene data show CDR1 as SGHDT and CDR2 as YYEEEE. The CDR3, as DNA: TGTGCCAGCAGCCTATGGACTGCAGGGGCCCAGAATTCACCCCTCCACTTT. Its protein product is CASSLWTAGAQNSPLHF.

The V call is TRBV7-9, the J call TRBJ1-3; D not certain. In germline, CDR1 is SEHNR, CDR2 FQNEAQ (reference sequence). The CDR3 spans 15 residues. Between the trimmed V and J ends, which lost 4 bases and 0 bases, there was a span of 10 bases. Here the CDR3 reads CASSSGLISGNTIYF. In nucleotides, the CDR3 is TGTGCCAGCAGCTCGGGCCTCATCTCTGGAAACACCATATATTTT. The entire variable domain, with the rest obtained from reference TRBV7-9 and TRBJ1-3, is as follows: DTGVSQNPRHKITKRGQNVTFRCDPISEHNRLYWYRQTLGQGPEFLTYFQNEAQLEKSRLLSDRFSAERPKGSFSTLEIQRTEQGDSAMYLCASSSGLISGNTIYFGEGSWLTVV.

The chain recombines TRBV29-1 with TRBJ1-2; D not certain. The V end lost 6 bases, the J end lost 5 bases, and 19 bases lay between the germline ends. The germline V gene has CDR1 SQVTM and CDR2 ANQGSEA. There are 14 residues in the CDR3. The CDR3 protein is CSVAQVPKVYGYTF. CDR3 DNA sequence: TGCAGCGTGGCCCAGGTTCCAAAGGTTTATGGCTACACCTTC.

The CDR3 protein is CASSPTSSNEQFF. DNA for the CDR3: TGTGCCAGCAGCCCGACTAGTAGTAATGAGCAGTTCTTC. The gene calls are TRBV5-4 and TRBJ2-1, with D tentatively TRBD2 (6 bases). Trimming took off 4 bases at V and 7 bases at J, with 12 bases between the two ends. Germline-derived CDR1 and CDR2 are SGHNT and YYREEE (reference sequence). This CDR3 region has 13 residues. Complete variable domain (other parts from reference TRBV5-4 and TRBJ2-1): ETGVTQSPTHLIKTRGQQVTLRCSSQSGHNTVSWYQQALGQGPQFIFQYYREEENGRGNFPPRFSGLQFPNYSSELNVNALELDDSALYLCASSPTSSNEQFFGPGTRLTVL.

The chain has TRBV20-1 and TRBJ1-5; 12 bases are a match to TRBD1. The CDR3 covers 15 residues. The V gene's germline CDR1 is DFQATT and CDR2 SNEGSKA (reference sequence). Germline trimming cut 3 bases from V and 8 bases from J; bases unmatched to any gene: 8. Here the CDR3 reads CSASWGTGGAEPQHF. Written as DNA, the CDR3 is TGCAGTGCTAGTTGGGGGACAGGGGGCGCGGAGCCCCAGCATTTT.

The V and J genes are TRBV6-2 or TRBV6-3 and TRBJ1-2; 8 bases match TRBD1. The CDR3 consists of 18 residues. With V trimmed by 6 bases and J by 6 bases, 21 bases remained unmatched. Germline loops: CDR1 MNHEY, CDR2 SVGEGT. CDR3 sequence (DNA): TGTGCCAGCAGCCTTATTTCTCGGACAGGGAACTTGGGGAATGGCTACACCTTC. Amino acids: CASSLISRTGNLGNGYTF.

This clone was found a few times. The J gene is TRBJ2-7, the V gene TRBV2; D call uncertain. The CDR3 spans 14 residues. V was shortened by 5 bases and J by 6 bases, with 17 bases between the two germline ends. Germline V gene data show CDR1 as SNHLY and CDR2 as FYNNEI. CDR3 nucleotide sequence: TGTGCCAGCAGTACCGCCTTCCTCTACGCCGAGCAGTACTTC. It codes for CASSTAFLYAEQYF.

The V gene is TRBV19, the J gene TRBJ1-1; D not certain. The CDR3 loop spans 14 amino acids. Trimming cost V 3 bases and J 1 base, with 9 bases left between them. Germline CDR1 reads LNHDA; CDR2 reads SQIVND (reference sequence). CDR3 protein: CASSIQQTNTEAFF. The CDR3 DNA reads TGTGCCAGTAGTATCCAACAGACGAACACTGAAGCTTTCTTT.

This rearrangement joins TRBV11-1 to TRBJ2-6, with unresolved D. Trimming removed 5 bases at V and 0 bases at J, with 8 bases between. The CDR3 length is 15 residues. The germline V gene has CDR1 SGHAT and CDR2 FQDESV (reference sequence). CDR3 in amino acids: CASSPWGSGANVLTF. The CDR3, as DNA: TGTGCCAGCAGCCCCTGGGGCTCTGGGGCCAACGTCCTGACTTTC.

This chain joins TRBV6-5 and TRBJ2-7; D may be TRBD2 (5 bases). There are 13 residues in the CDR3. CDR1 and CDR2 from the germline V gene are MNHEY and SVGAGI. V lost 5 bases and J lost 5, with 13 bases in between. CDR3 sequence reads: CASSPTRTHEQYF. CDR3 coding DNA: TGTGCCAGCAGTCCTACTAGAACCCACGAGCAGTACTTC.

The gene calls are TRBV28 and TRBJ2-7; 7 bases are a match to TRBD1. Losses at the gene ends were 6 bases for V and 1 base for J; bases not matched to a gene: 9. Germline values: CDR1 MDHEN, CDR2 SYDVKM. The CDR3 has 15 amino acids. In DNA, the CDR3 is TGTGCCAGCAGCTTGAACAGGGGCTTATCCTACGAGCAGTACTTC. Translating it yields CASSLNRGLSYEQYF.

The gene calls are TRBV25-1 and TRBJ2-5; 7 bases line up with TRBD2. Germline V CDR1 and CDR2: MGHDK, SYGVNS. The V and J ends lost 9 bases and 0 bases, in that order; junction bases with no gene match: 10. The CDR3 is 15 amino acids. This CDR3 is CASLGFGGDQETQYF. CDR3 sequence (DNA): TGTGCCAGTCTGGGATTTGGGGGGGACCAAGAGACCCAGTACTTC.

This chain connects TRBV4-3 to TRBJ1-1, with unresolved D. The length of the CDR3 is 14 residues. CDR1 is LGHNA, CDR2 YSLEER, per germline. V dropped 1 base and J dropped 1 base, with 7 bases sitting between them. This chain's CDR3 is CASSQGGENTEAFF. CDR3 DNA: TGCGCCAGCAGCCAAGGAGGTGAGAACACTGAAGCTTTCTTT.

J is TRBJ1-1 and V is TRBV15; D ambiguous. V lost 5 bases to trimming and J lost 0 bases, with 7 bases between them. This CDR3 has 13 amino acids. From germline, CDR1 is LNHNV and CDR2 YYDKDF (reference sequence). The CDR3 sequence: CATSARLNTEAFF. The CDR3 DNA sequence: TGTGCCACCAGCGCTCGACTGAACACTGAAGCTTTCTTT.

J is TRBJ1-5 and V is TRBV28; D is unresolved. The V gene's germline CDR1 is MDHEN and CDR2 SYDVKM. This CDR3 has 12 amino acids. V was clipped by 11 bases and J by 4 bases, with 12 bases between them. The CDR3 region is CAGGLGNQPQHF. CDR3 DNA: TGTGCCGGTGGACTGGGAAATCAGCCCCAGCATTTT. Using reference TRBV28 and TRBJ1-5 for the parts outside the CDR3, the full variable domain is DVKVTQSSRYLVKRTGEKVFLECVQDMDHENMFWYRQDPGLGLRLIYFSYDVKMKEKGDIPEGYSVSREKKERFSLILESASTNQTSMYLCAGGLGNQPQHFGDGTRLSIL.

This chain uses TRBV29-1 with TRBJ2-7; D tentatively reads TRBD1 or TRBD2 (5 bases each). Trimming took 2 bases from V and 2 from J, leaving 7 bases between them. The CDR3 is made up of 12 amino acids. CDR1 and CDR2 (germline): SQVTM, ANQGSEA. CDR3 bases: TGCAGCGTTGAATTGGGACCCTACGAGCAGTACTTC. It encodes CSVELGPYEQYF.

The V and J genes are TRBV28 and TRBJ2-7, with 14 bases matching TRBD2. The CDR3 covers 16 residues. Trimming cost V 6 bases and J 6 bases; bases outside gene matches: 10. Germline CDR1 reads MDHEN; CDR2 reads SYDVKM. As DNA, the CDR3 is TGTGCCAGCAGCAGACTTCGACTAGCGGGAGGGAGCGAGCAGTACTTC. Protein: CASSRLRLAGGSEQYF.

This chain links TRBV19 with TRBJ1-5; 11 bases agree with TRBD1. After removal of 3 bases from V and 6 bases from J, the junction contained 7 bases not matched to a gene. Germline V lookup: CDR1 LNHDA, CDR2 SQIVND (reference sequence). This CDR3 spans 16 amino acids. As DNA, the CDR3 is TGTGCCAGTAGTATCCGGGCGGGACAGGGGGGTCAGCCCCAGCATTTT. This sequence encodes CASSIRAGQGGQPQHF.

The CDR3 protein is CASSSLTPGSGPSVEAFF. CDR3 sequence (DNA): TGCGCCAGCAGCTCGCTGACCCCCGGTTCGGGGCCCTCAGTGGAAGCTTTCTTT. The V gene is TRBV5-1, the J gene TRBJ1-1; weak D call: TRBD1 (5 bases). This CDR3 has 18 amino acids. Germline V gene data show CDR1 as SGHRS and CDR2 as YFSETQ. V was trimmed by 3 bases and J by 8 bases, leaving 29 bases between them. The variable domain in full, completed from reference TRBV5-1 and TRBJ1-1, reads KAGVTQTPRYLIKTRGQQVTLSCSPISGHRSVSWYQQTPGQGLQFLFEYFSETQRNKGNFPGRFSGRQFSNSRSEMNVSTLELGDSALYLCASSSLTPGSGPSVEAFFGQGTRLTVV.

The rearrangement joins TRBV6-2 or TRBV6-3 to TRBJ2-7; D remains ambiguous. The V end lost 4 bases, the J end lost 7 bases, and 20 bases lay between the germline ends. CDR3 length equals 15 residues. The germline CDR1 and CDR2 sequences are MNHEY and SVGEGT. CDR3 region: CASSSPNLASWEQYF. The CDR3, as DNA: TGTGCCAGCAGTTCCCCCAACCTGGCTAGTTGGGAGCAGTACTTC.

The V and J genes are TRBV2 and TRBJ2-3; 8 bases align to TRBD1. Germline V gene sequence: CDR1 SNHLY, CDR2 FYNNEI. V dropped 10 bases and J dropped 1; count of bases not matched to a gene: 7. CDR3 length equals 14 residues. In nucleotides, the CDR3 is TGTGCCAACAAAAAGACAGGGGGCACAGATACGCAGTATTTT. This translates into CANKKTGGTDTQYF.

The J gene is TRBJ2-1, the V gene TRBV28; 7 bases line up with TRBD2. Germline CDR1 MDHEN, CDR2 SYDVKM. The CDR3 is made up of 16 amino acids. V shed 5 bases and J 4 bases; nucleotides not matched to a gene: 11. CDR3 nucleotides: TGTGCCAGCAGTATCCTTCCTCCGCGGGAGTACAATGAGCAGTTCTTC. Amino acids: CASSILPPREYNEQFF.

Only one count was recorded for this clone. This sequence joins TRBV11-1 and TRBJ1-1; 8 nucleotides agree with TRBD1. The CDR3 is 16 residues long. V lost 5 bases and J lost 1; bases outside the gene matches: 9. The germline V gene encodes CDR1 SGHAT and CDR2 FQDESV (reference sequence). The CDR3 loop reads CASSTGQGGGNTEAFF. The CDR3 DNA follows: TGTGCCAGCAGCACAGGACAGGGAGGTGGGAACACTGAAGCTTTCTTT.

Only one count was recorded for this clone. Written as DNA, the CDR3 is TGTGCCAGCACGAGAACAGGCCTTGGTGATACGCAGTATTTT. It encodes CASTRTGLGDTQYF. The chain uses TRBV28 and TRBJ2-3; D perhaps matches TRBD1 (5 bases). From germline, CDR1 is MDHEN and CDR2 SYDVKM. The CDR3 runs to 14 residues. Trimming removed 7 bases at V and 6 bases at J, with 17 bases between.